A single sample is the source of the 17 T cell receptor beta chains below, sequenced in a study of early T cells in non-severe SARS-CoV-2 infection. TCRdb reprocessed the 5' RACE reads with MiXCR, giving one entry per CDR3 protein. The data show tens of thousands of distinct CDR3 sequences, with 5% to 7.5% seen just once and 5.5% to 7.5% held by the top ten. Sequenced here: whole blood, sampled at baseline. These TCRs come from an adult who was a healthcare worker with PCR-confirmed SARS-CoV-2 infection or an uninfected control (not recorded which).

This clonotype was recorded at least ten times. This chain uses TRBV30 with TRBJ1-5, with TRBD1 matching 7 bases. J lost 4 bases, V lost 2 bases, and 11 bases had no gene match. Germline V gives CDR1 GTSNPN, CDR2 SVGIG (reference sequence). The CDR3 sequence is 16 residues long. In DNA form, the CDR3 reads TGTGCCTGGAGTCAGGTCGGGACAGCTTATAATCAGCCCCAGCATTTT. It encodes CAWSQVGTAYNQPQHF.

The chain is built from TRBV5-1 and TRBJ2-5; 10 bases line up with TRBD1. This CDR3 region has 16 residues. The V and J ends lost 2 bases and 4 bases, in that order; junction bases with no gene match: 8. Germline CDR1 reads SGHRS; CDR2 reads YFSETQ. This CDR3 is CASSLNRQGARETQYF. In DNA, the CDR3 is TGCGCCAGCAGCTTAAACCGACAGGGGGCGAGAGAGACCCAGTACTTC.

In its sample, this clonotype was seen many times. This chain connects TRBV10-3 to TRBJ2-3; D remains ambiguous. The germline V gene encodes CDR1 ENHRY and CDR2 SYGVKD. CDR3 length equals 13 residues. Trimming removed 6 bases from V and 0 bases from J, with 7 bases in between. This chain's CDR3 is CAIRVGSTDTQYF. The CDR3 DNA reads as TGTGCCATCAGGGTAGGGAGCACAGATACGCAGTATTTT.

The chain employs TRBV7-2 and TRBJ2-7; D is possibly TRBD1 (6 bases). Trimming took 5 bases from V and 0 from J, leaving 14 bases between them. There are 15 residues in the CDR3. From germline, CDR1 is SGHTA and CDR2 FQGNSA. As DNA, the CDR3 is TGTGCCAGCAGCACCCAGACAGGCAGCTCCTACGAGCAGTACTTC. Residues: CASSTQTGSSYEQYF.

This clonotype was recorded at least ten times. The chain links TRBV5-1 to TRBJ1-1, with 12 bases fitting TRBD1. The length of the CDR3 is 15 residues. The germline CDR1 and CDR2 sequences are SGHRS and YFSETQ. Losses at the gene ends were 5 bases for V and 7 bases for J; bases not matched to a gene: 9. The CDR3 loop is CASRAGTGGAGEAFF. DNA of the CDR3: TGCGCCAGCAGGGCCGGGACAGGGGGCGCGGGTGAAGCTTTCTTT.

This clonotype was recorded a few times. The chain carries TRBV4-2 and TRBJ1-1; D remains ambiguous. Trimming cost V 0 bases and J 4 bases, with 6 bases left between them. From germline, CDR1 is LGHNA and CDR2 YNFKEQ. The CDR3 spans 13 residues. CDR3 sequence (DNA): TGTGCCAGCAGCCAAGAAGACGGCACTGAAGCTTTCTTT. It yields the protein CASSQEDGTEAFF.

This chain links TRBV2 with TRBJ2-7; D is undetermined. V gave up 5 bases and J gave up 2 bases, with 19 bases separating them. CDR3 size: 16 residues. Per germline, CDR1 SNHLY and CDR2 FYNNEI. The CDR3 DNA is TGTGCCAGCAGTAAGACCCATTACTCAGACCCCTACGAGCAGTACTTC. Translated, it gives CASSKTHYSDPYEQYF.

The chain carries TRBV10-3 and TRBJ2-1; D is perhaps TRBD2 (6 bases). V was shortened by 4 bases and J by 8 bases, with 12 bases between the two germline ends. The CDR3 is made up of 13 amino acids. CDR1 ENHRY and CDR2 SYGVKD come from the germline V gene. CDR3 DNA: TGTGCCATCAGTGTTACGGGGGTTTATGAGCAGTTCTTC. It yields the protein CAISVTGVYEQFF.

This clonotype has just a few counts. V gene TRBV7-9 combines with J gene TRBJ2-7, with D possibly matching TRBD1 (6 bases). This CDR3 region has 14 residues. The V and J ends lost 4 bases and 4 bases respectively, with 14 bases between them. Germline V gives CDR1 SEHNR, CDR2 FQNEAQ (reference sequence). This CDR3 is CASSSTGLGYEQYF. DNA for the CDR3: TGTGCCAGCAGCTCTACAGGGCTGGGTTACGAGCAGTACTTC.

V and J are TRBV19 and TRBJ2-3; 7 nucleotides match TRBD2. V shed 5 bases, J shed 2 bases, and the junction held 7 bases outside the gene matches. Per the germline V gene, CDR1 is LNHDA and CDR2 is SQIVND (reference sequence). The CDR3 length is 15 residues. CDR3 region: CASSLRGRFTDTQYF. The CDR3 nucleotides read TGTGCCAGTAGTTTGCGGGGGAGATTCACAGATACGCAGTATTTT.

The table lists this clonotype with many counts. V and J are TRBV29-1 and TRBJ2-1; D gene uncertain. V was pared by 6 bases and J by 1 base, with 16 bases between. Germline V gene sequence: CDR1 SQVTM, CDR2 ANQGSEA. The CDR3 contains 15 residues. CDR3 sequence: CSVPGLVISYNEQFF. The CDR3 nucleotides read TGCAGCGTACCCGGTCTCGTTATTTCCTACAATGAGCAGTTCTTC.

Ten or more counts support this clonotype. The rearrangement uses TRBV6-2 or TRBV6-3 and TRBJ1-5; the D is unclear. In germline, CDR1 is MNHEY, CDR2 SVGEGT. The V end was cut by 4 bases, the J end by 3 bases, with 16 bases between. There are 16 residues in the CDR3. In nucleotides, the CDR3 is TGTGCCAGCAGTTCCCCGGGCCTTCCGTCCAATCAGCCCCAGCATTTT. As protein: CASSSPGLPSNQPQHF.

The chain employs TRBV7-2 and TRBJ2-3, with 12 bases aligning to TRBD2. Germline CDR1 is SGHTA and CDR2 is FQGNSA. The CDR3 loop spans 16 amino acids. J gave up 2 bases and V 4 bases, and 4 bases lay outside the gene matches. This CDR3 reads CASSYWTSGITDTQYF. The CDR3 DNA reads as TGTGCCAGCAGCTACTGGACTAGCGGGATCACAGATACGCAGTATTTT.

This clonotype was seen ten or more times. J is TRBJ2-3 and V is TRBV4-3; tentative D call: TRBD2 (5 bases). Trimming removed 1 base from V and 6 bases from J, with 17 bases in between. Germline-derived CDR1 and CDR2 are LGHNA and YSLEER. The CDR3 sequence is 16 residues long. The CDR3 DNA reads TGCGCCAGCAGCCAAGGTGGCCTTGGGGAGATCGATACGCAGTATTTT. Its protein is CASSQGGLGEIDTQYF.

Notes on this clonotype: At one boundary the junction diverges from the germline segment, which might be a read error. This chain joins TRBV29-1 and TRBJ1-2; no reliable D call. The CDR3 is made up of 11 amino acids. The germline V gene has CDR1 SQVTM and CDR2 ANQGSEA. CDR3 coding DNA: TGCAGCGTTCTGGCGGAGTATGGCTACATCTTC. Translated, it gives CSVLAEYGYIF.

This clonotype came up many times. The rearrangement links TRBV6-1 to TRBJ2-7; D is undetermined. Germline CDR1 and CDR2: MNHNS and SASEGT. Trimming stripped 4 bases from V and 2 bases from J, with 9 bases between. The CDR3 is 13 residues long. CDR3 DNA sequence: TGTGCCAGCAGTGTGAGGATCCCCTACGAGCAGTACTTC. Its protein is CASSVRIPYEQYF.

This clonotype was seen ten or more times. The rearrangement joins TRBV6-5 to TRBJ1-1; 11 nucleotides match TRBD1. Germline V gives CDR1 MNHEY, CDR2 SVGAGI. Trimming removed 5 bases from V and 11 bases from J; junction bases left unmatched: 7. The CDR3 contains 13 residues. In DNA form, the CDR3 reads TGTGCCAGCAGTCAGGACAGGGGGCCCCGGGCTTTCTTT. Translation: CASSQDRGPRAFF.